This entry is about one T cell receptor (beta chain). Its matching antigen is unknown. This sample was included in a study of OX40 agonist ivuxolimab in advanced cancers. Study-wide background: Past anti-PD-1, anti-PD-L1 or anti-CTLA-4 therapy was accepted, and 40% had received some. Overall study findings and caveats: Partial responders receiving 0.1-3.0 mg/kg showed among the lowest clonal expansion. Dose levels from 0.1 to 3.0 mg/kg saw CD4+ and CD8+ blood T cells expand clonally by week 6.

CDR3 length: 16 residues. The trim removed 4 bases at V and 7 bases at J, leaving 16 bases unmatched. In germline, CDR1 is SGHNT, CDR2 YYREEE (reference sequence). Cycle 7 day 1, cycle 4 day 1, and baseline were the timepoints at which blood was sampled. Libraries were prepared by immunoSEQ multiplex PCR; TCRdb keeps only in-frame clonotypes and omits some of them. The table lists around 100,000 clones, 70% to 90% of them singletons, with approximately 0.16% in the top ten. Sequenced here: CD4+ or CD8+ T cells sorted from blood, sampled in a trial of the OX40 agonist ivuxolimab. This TCR came from an adult with an advanced solid tumor such as melanoma, head and neck, liver or kidney cancer. The V call is TRBV5-4, the J call TRBJ2-7; the match to TRBD2 covers 8 bases. CDR3 protein: CASSPELLAAAGEQYF. For the CDR3, the DNA is TGTGCCAGCAGCCCCGAACTACTAGCGGCCGCCGGAGAGCAGTACTTC.